This TCR beta chain was sequenced in a study of blood T cell repertoires in COVID-19. Original data processing: For nucleated cells, counts were estimated from reference gene primer amplification. Sequencing was performed with immunoSEQ multiplex PCR; in TCRdb, only in-frame clones are kept and a portion is missing. The V and J calls and the clone size are those of that table, but D and trimming were determined from the DNA. The sample holds roughly 250,000 clones, roughly 80% seen once. This TCR derives from an elderly woman with active or convalescent COVID-19. Source material: peripheral blood.

This CDR3 reads CASSLLVETPLHF. CDR3 nucleotide sequence: TGTGCCAGCAGTTTATTGGTGGAGACACCCCTCCACTTT. V is TRBV28 and J is TRBJ1-6; D call uncertain. The CDR3 covers 13 residues. Germline CDR1 reads MDHEN; CDR2 reads SYDVKM. Trimming left V 1 base short and J 11 bases short, with 9 bases between.